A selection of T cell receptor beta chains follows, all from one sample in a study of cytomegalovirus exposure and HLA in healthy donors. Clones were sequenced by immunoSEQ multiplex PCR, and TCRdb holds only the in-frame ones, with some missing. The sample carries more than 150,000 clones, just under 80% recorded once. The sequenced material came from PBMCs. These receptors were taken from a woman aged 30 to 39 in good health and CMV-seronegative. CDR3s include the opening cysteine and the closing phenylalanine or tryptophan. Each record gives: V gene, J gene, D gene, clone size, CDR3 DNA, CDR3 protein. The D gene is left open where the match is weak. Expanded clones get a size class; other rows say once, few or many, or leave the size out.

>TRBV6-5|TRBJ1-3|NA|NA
TGTGCCAGCAGCACAGGGTTGGCTGGAAACACCATATATTTT
CASSTGLAGNTIYF
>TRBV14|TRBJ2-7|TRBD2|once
TGTGCCAGCAGCTGGGGAGGGTCAGCCTACGAGCAGTACTTC
CASSWGGSAYEQYF
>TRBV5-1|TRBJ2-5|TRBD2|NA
TGCGCCAGCAGCTGGGGACTAGCCCAAGAGACCCAGTACTTC
CASSWGLAQETQYF
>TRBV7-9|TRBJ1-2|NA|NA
TGTGCCAGCAGCTTAAGGTTCGACAAGGATGGCTACACCTTC
CASSLRFDKDGYTF
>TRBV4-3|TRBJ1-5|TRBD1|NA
TGCGCCAGCAGCCAAGCTGGGACAGGTAATCAGCCCCAGCATTTT
CASSQAGTGNQPQHF
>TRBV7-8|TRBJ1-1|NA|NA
TGTGCCAGCAGCTCCAGGCTCGGCGCTGAAGCTTTCTTT
CASSSRLGAEAFF
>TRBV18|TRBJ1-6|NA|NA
TGTGCCAGCTCATCTCTCGTCGCAGGGATACCAAATTCACCCCTCCACTTT
CASSSLVAGIPNSPLHF
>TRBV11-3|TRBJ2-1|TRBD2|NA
TGTGCCAGCAGCTCCGCGGGGGGGCCCTACAATGAGCAGTTCTTC
CASSSAGGPYNEQFF
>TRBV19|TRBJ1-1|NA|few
TGTGCCAGTAGTATTCAGGAGAACACTGAAGCTTTCTTT
CASSIQENTEAFF
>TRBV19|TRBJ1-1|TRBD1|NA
TGTGCCAGTAGTCTCCTTCTGGGACAGGGGTTCACTGAAGCTTTCTTT
CASSLLLGQGFTEAFF
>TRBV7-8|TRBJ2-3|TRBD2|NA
TGTGCCAGCAGCCCCCCTAGCGGGGGGAACACAGATACGCAGTATTTT
CASSPPSGGNTDTQYF
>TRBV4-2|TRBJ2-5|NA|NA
TGTGCCAGCAGCCAGGTCCCCGGGGTAGAGACCCAGTACTTC
CASSQVPGVETQYF
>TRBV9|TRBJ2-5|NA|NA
TGTGCCAGCAGCGTAGAGGAGAGGGAGACCCAGTACTTC
CASSVEERETQYF
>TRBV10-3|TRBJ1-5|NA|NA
TGTGCCATCAGTGAGGGTCAGGGAGGTCAGCCCCAGCATTTT
CAISEGQGGQPQHF
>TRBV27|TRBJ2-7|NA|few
TGTGCCAGCAGTCCAAGGACAGTCTACGAGCAGTACTTC
CASSPRTVYEQYF
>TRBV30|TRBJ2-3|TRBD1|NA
TGTGCCTGGAGTCGAGGGACAGGGGGAGGCCCAGATACGCAGTATTTT
CAWSRGTGGGPDTQYF
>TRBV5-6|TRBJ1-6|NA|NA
TGTGCCAGCAGCCTACTATACGGACCCCTCCACTTT
CASSLLYGPLHF
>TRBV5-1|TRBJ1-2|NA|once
TGCGCCAGCAGCTTGGTGTGGGGGCGAGATGATGGCTACACCTTC
CASSLVWGRDDGYTF
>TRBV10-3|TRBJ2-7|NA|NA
TGTGCCATCACCGCCGGGACACTAGTCTCCTACGAGCAGTACTTC
CAITAGTLVSYEQYF
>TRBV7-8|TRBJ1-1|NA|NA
TGTGCCAGCAGCAATGATGTCGGAGCGGTCTGGGTGAACACTGAAGCTTTCTTT
CASSNDVGAVWVNTEAFF
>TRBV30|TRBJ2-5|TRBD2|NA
TGTGCCGGGGGAGGGGTGGCAGAGACCCAGTACTTC
CAGGGVAETQYF
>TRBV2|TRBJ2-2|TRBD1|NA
TGTGCCAGCAGTGAGACAGGGATCGGGGAGCTGTTTTTT
CASSETGIGELFF
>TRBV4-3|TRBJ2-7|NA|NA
TGCGCCAGCAGCCAAGATAGGGCGGGTTACGAGCAGTACTTC
CASSQDRAGYEQYF
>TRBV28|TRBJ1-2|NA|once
TGTGCCAGCAGTTTCACAGGTGTCTATGGCTACACCTTC
CASSFTGVYGYTF
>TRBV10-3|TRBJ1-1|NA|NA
TGTGCCATCATGGAGGGGATGTACACTGAAGCTTTCTTT
CAIMEGMYTEAFF
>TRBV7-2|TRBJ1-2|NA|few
TGTGCCAGCAGCTTAATCCCCGTGGTTCAGGGGTACTATGGCTACACCTTC
CASSLIPVVQGYYGYTF
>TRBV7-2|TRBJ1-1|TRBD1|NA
TGTGCCAGCAGCTTAACCCCCCCGGGACAGGGGGCTGGGGATACTGAAGCTTTCTTT
CASSLTPPGQGAGDTEAFF
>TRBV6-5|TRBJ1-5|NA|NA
TGTGCCAGCAGTTACGGTTTGGGAGATCAGCCCCAGCATTTT
CASSYGLGDQPQHF
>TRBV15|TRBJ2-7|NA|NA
TGTGCCACCAGCAGAGAATTAAACGAGGGCTACGAGCAGTACTTC
CATSRELNEGYEQYF
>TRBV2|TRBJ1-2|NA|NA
TGTGCCAGCAGGACAGGCCTCAACTATGGCTACACCTTC
CASRTGLNYGYTF
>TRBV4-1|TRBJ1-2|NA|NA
TGCGCCAGCAGCCAAGATCTCTACGGGAGTGGCTACACCTTC
CASSQDLYGSGYTF
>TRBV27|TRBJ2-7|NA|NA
TGTGCCAGCAGTTATGGGAGGGGGGGGTTCCTCTACGAGCAGTACTTC
CASSYGRGGFLYEQYF
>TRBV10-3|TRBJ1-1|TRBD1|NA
TGTGCCATCAGTTCCGGGACAGTATACACTGAAGCTTTCTTT
CAISSGTVYTEAFF
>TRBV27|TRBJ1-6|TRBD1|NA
TGTGCCAGCAGTCGTACAGGGGGAAATTCACCCCTCCACTTT
CASSRTGGNSPLHF
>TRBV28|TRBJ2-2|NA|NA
TGTGCCAGCAGTTTGGGCAGGTACACCGGGGAGCTGTTTTTT
CASSLGRYTGELFF